This entry lists 14 T cell receptor beta chains sequenced from one sample in a study of cytomegalovirus exposure and HLA in healthy donors. The primer mix had 60 Vbeta and 13 Jbeta primers. Some clones are missing from TCRdb's copy, which holds only in-frame ones; the method was immunoSEQ multiplex PCR. The data contain fewer than 80,000 clones, roughly 75% of them singletons. Sequenced material: PBMCs. These receptors were obtained from a woman aged 25 to 45 in good health and CMV-seronegative.

This sequence joins TRBV7-9 and TRBJ2-7; 7 nucleotides agree with TRBD1. The CDR3 length is 14 residues. CDR1 is SEHNR, CDR2 FQNEAQ, per germline (reference sequence). The trim removed 5 bases at V and 3 bases at J, leaving 7 bases unmatched. The CDR3 DNA is TGTGCCAGCAGCGGCCGGGACAGCCTCTACGAGCAGTACGTC. Its protein is CASSGRDSLYEQYV.

There are a few counts of this clone. The chain links TRBV19 to TRBJ2-6; 10 nucleotides match TRBD1. Germline assignment: CDR1 LNHDA and CDR2 SQIVND (reference sequence). With 3 bases clipped from V and 1 base from J, the junction kept 6 bases outside the gene matches. The CDR3 sequence is 18 residues long. This CDR3 is CASSIGGDRGSGANVLTF. The CDR3 bases are TGTGCCAGTAGTATCGGTGGGGACAGGGGTTCTGGGGCCAACGTCCTGACTTTC.

The CDR3 DNA reads TGTGCCAGCAGCTTGGGGCGGGGTCGGGGGGTTGGCACAGATACGCAGTATTTT. Translation gives CASSLGRGRGVGTDTQYF. The chain uses TRBV11-2 and TRBJ2-3, with TRBD2 matching over 7 bases. V gave up 3 bases and J gave up 1 base; unmatched junction bases: 13. The CDR3 is made up of 18 amino acids. Germline loops: CDR1 SGHAT, CDR2 FQNNGV.

CDR3: CASQTSGPSTDTQYF. The CDR3 nucleotides are TGTGCCAGTCAGACTAGCGGGCCGAGCACAGATACGCAGTATTTT. V gene TRBV6-5 combines with J gene TRBJ2-3, with 10 bases aligning to TRBD2. V was clipped by 9 bases and J by 0 bases; unmatched bases: 6. This CDR3 spans 15 amino acids. Germline V gives CDR1 MNHEY, CDR2 SVGAGI.

The rearrangement links TRBV10-3 to TRBJ2-7, with D perhaps matching TRBD2 (6 bases). Germline V lookup: CDR1 ENHRY, CDR2 SYGVKD. The CDR3 loop spans 14 amino acids. V gave up 3 bases and J gave up 4 bases, with 13 bases separating them. In DNA form, the CDR3 reads TGTGCCATCAGTGATCCGGGACTCCCTTACGAGCAGTACGTC. Its protein is CAISDPGLPYEQYV.

This chain joins TRBV7-9 and TRBJ2-7; 12 nucleotides agree with TRBD1. V was clipped by 2 bases and J by 6 bases; unmatched bases: 11. CDR1 and CDR2 from the germline V gene are SEHNR and FQNEAQ (reference sequence). The CDR3 runs 17 residues. CDR3 protein: CASSLRDRGRMSVEQYF. The CDR3 DNA reads TGTGCCAGCAGCTTAAGGGACAGGGGGCGGATGAGTGTCGAGCAGTACTTC.

J is TRBJ1-1 and V is TRBV19, with 10 bases lining up with TRBD1. J gave up 1 base and V 6 bases, and 8 bases lay outside the gene matches. Germline CDR1 LNHDA, CDR2 SQIVND (reference sequence). This CDR3 comprises 16 residues. DNA of the CDR3: TGTGCCAGTAGAGGGGGACAGGGGATAACGAACACTGAAGCTTTCTTT. Its protein is CASRGGQGITNTEAFF.

V gene TRBV11-2 combines with J gene TRBJ2-5; possible D gene TRBD2, 5 bases. The CDR3 extends over 14 amino acids. Germline CDR1 and CDR2: SGHAT and FQNNGV. Trimming took 5 bases from V and 7 from J, leaving 17 bases between them. The DNA for the CDR3 is TGTGCCAGCAGCCCCCAATCCGGGATGGGGACCCAGTACTTC. Protein sequence: CASSPQSGMGTQYF. Complete variable domain (other parts from reference TRBV11-2 and TRBJ2-5): EAGVAQSPRYKIIEKRQSVAFWCNPISGHATLYWYQQILGQGPKLLIQFQNNGVVDDSQLPKDRFSAERLKGVDSTLKIQPAKLEDSAVYLCASSPQSGMGTQYFGPGTRLLVL.

The chain joins TRBV5-1 to TRBJ2-7; 7 bases fit TRBD1. This CDR3 region has 14 residues. V was pared by 4 bases and J by 3 bases, with 7 bases of the junction left unmatched. Germline loops: CDR1 SGHRS, CDR2 YFSETQ. CDR3 sequence reads: CASSLGTASYEQYF. CDR3 nucleotides: TGCGCCAGCAGCCTCGGGACAGCCAGCTACGAGCAGTACTTC.

The rearrangement joins TRBV9 to TRBJ2-1; 7 bases match TRBD2. Per the germline V gene, CDR1 is SGDLS and CDR2 is YYNGEE. The CDR3 loop spans 15 amino acids. Trimming removed 0 bases from V and 6 bases from J; junction bases left unmatched: 6. In nucleotides, the CDR3 is TGTGCCAGCAGCGTAGTGGGGGGGGGTACCAATGAGCAGTTCTTC. Translated: CASSVVGGGTNEQFF.

This clone was detected a few times. This chain joins TRBV15 and TRBJ2-1; 9 nucleotides line up with TRBD2. Germline CDR1 and CDR2: LNHNV and YYDKDF (reference sequence). Unmatched junction bases numbered 10, after V lost 4 bases and J lost 3 bases. There are 17 residues in the CDR3. In DNA form, the CDR3 reads TGTGCCACCAGCACCCTTCCCTCTAGCGGGATCTACAATGAGCAGTTCTTC. This gives the protein CATSTLPSSGIYNEQFF.

The chain employs TRBV11-2 and TRBJ2-5, with 10 bases fitting TRBD2. The DNA end is a closer match to TRBJ2-7, so the J assignment may be wrong. In germline, CDR1 is SGHAT, CDR2 FQNNGV. This CDR3 comprises 16 residues. CDR3 sequence reads: CASSLEGLAGVDEQYF. The CDR3 region has the DNA TGTGCCAGCAGCTTAGAAGGTCTAGCGGGAGTTGACGAGCAGTACTTC.

The gene calls are TRBV9 and TRBJ1-1, with 10 nucleotides matching TRBD1. The germline V gene encodes CDR1 SGDLS and CDR2 YYNGEE. This CDR3 spans 15 amino acids. The V gene end was trimmed by 2 bases and the J gene end by 6 bases; junction bases not matched to a gene: 7. Here the CDR3 reads CASSVQRDRGAEAFF. The CDR3 DNA sequence: TGTGCCAGCAGCGTCCAACGGGACAGGGGCGCTGAAGCTTTCTTT.

This sequence joins TRBV6-4 and TRBJ1-6, with a weak D call TRBD1 (6 bases). This CDR3 has 13 amino acids. Germline CDR1 reads MRHNA; CDR2 reads SNTAGT. Trimming cost V 6 bases and J 8 bases, with 11 bases left between them. The CDR3 sequence is CASSQYRDSPLHF. CDR3 nucleotides: TGTGCCAGCAGCCAATACAGGGATTCACCCCTCCACTTT.